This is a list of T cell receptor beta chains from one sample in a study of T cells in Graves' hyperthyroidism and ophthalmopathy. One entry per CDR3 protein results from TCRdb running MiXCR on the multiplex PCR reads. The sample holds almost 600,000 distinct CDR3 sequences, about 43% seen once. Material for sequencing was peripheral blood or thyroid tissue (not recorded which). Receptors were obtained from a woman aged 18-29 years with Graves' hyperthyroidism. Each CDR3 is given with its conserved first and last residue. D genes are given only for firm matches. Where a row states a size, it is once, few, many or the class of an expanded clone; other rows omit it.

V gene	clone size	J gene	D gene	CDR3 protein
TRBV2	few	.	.	CASSDDRFIVWEQFF
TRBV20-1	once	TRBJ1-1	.	CSASMGGWTEAFF
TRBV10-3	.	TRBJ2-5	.	CAISESIAEETQYF
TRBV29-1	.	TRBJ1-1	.	CSVRAGSVAEAFF
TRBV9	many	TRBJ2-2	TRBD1	CASSVATGDRGMNTGELFF
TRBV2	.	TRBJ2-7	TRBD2	CASSTQESGALYEQYF
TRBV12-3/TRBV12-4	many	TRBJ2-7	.	CASTLDSSSYEQYF
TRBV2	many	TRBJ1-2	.	CASTLPGAGKVKGYTF
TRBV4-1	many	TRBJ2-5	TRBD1	CASSHRQGGETQYF
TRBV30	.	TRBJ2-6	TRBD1	CACGTGYGANVLTF
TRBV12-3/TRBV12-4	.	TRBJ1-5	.	CASSLGGRYQPQHF
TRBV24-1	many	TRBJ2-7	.	CATSGGSYEQYF
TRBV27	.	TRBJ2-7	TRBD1	CAGSLGQGTYEQYF
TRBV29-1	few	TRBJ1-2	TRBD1	CSVRQGYGYTF
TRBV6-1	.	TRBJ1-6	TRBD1	CASSEQGDSPLHF
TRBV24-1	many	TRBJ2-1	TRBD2	CATGREGLRNEQFF
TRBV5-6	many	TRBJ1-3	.	CASSEPTASSGNTIYF
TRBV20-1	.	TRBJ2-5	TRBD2	CSAPGLAGTQYF
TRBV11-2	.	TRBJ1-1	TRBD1	CASSRTGADTLRSTEAFF
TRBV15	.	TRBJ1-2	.	CATSRGSRGSPDPFDRIYGYTF
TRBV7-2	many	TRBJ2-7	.	CASSFAVTYEQYF
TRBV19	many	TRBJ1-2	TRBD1	CASSVQRDSFYGYTF
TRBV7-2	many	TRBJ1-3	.	CASSLAPRPSSGNTIYF
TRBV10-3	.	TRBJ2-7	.	CAITGEREQYF
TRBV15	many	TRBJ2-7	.	CATSEGAAPYEQYF
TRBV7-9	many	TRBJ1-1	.	CASITTGRWNTEAFF
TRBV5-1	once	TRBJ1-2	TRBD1	CANSLGTASNYGYTF
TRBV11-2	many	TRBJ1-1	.	CASSRQLSTEAFF
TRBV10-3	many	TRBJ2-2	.	CAISEGLSGNTGELFF
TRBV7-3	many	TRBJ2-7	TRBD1	CASSPTGSSYEQYF
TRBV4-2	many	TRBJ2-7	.	CASSQEGAEQYF
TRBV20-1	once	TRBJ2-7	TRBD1	CSFGQANYEQYF
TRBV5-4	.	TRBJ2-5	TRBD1	CASSPGQGLKETQYF
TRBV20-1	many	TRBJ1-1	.	CSAREGITEAFF
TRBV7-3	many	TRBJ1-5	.	CASSLGPNQPQHF
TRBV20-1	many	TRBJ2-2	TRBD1	CSALGQGNTGELFF